Only one count was recorded for the clone carrying this TCR beta chain. Its specificity is unknown. After isolation, RNA underwent reverse transcription to generate cDNA as the sequencing template. The repertoire was sequenced with immunoSEQ multiplex PCR; TCRdb's copy has only in-frame clones and lacks some. The sample includes about 250,000 clones, approximately 60% of them seen just once. This specimen comes from a study of CD8+ T cells in alopecia areata. Overall study results and limits: Scalp clonality and expanded CD8+ clones among the top 100 showed significant decreases with tofacitinib.

Germline loops: CDR1 GTSNPN, CDR2 SVGIG (reference sequence). Trimming took off 1 base at V and 1 base at J, with 7 bases between the two ends. The CDR3 has 13 residues. The treatment here: oral pan-JAK inhibitor, 5-10 mg twice daily. Specimens obtained from alopecia areata patients comprised lesional scalp punch biopsies and peripheral blood. The chain joins TRBV30 to TRBJ1-1, with D uncertain. This TCR came from a human donor with alopecia areata. Sequences were derived from CD4+ T cells sorted from blood, sampled around week 52, from a patient treated with tofacitinib. The DNA of the CDR3 is TGTGCCTGGAGTGAGGACCCGAACACTGAAGCTTTCTTT. Residues: CAWSEDPNTEAFF.